The present T cell receptor beta chain was sequenced within a study of PD-1 blockade in classical Hodgkin lymphoma. Whole-study context: Nivolumab was administered to patients intravenously at 3 mg/kg every 2 weeks. Notes on the study in general: As was reported, newly diagnosed patients showed lower baseline TCR diversity than healthy donors did. CD4+ TCR diversity, unlike CD8+, climbed significantly by C4D1.

Clones were sequenced by immunoSEQ multiplex PCR, and TCRdb holds only the in-frame ones, with some missing. The data contain 75,000 to 100,000 clones, roughly 81% of them singletons. Brentuximab vedotin exposure varied among the patients, all of whom had relapsed after autologous stem cell transplantation. As regards this clone: Its matching antigen is unknown.

The CDR3 length is 14 residues. Trimming pared 0 bases from V and 4 bases from J, leaving 8 bases between. Germline CDR1 is SGHTA and CDR2 is FQGTGA. This receptor was obtained from a human donor with classical Hodgkin lymphoma. This specimen consisted of peripheral blood mononuclear cells (PBMCs), obtained before the second cycle of nivolumab. This sequence joins TRBV7-3 and TRBJ2-3; tentative D call: TRBD1 (6 bases). The CDR3 loop is CASSLTGGPDTQYF. CDR3 nucleotides: TGTGCCAGCAGCTTAACAGGGGGTCCAGATACGCAGTATTTT.